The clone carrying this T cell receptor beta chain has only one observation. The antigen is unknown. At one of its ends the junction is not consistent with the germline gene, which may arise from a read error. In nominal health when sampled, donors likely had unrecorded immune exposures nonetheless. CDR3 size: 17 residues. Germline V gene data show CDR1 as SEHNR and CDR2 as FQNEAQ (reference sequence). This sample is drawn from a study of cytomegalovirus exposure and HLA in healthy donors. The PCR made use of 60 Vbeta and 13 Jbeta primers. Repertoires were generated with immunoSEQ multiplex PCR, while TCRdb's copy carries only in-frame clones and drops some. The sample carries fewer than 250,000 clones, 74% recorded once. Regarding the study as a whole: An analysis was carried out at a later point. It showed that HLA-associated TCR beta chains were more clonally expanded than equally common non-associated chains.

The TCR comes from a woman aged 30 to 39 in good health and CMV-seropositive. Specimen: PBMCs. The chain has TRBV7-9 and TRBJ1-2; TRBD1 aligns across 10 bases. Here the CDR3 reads CSSSLGPTGGLLNGYTF. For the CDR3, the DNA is TGTTCCAGCAGCTTAGGGCCGACAGGGGGCCTCCTTAATGGCTACACCTTC.